The rows below give T cell receptor beta chains drawn from one sample of a study of vaccination effects on CD4 cells after COVID-19. The antigens these receptors bind are not known. The method was immunoSEQ multiplex PCR; TCRdb's version includes in-frame clones alone and lacks a portion of them. The sample has more than 55,000 clones; about 78% are singletons. The material sequenced was CD4+ T cells from PBMCs cultured without peptide, taken after COVID-19 vaccination. All receptors come from a human donor who received a COVID-19 vaccine. Each CDR3 is given with its conserved first and last residue. Each record gives: J gene, clone size, V gene, D gene, CDR3 protein, CDR3 DNA. The D gene is left open where the match is weak. Clone size is shown for a subset of rows, as once, few, many or a class of expanded clone.

>TRBJ2-5|NA|TRBV19|TRBD2
CASSATSGGETQYF
TGTGCCAGTAGCGCTACTAGCGGGGGGGAGACCCAGTACTTC
>TRBJ2-7|once|TRBV5-1|TRBD1
CASSLRTGVEQYF
TGCGCCAGCAGCTTAAGGACAGGGGTCGAGCAGTACTTC
>TRBJ2-1|NA|TRBV30|NA
CAWSKALGPYNEQFF
TGTGCCTGGAGTAAAGCCCTAGGCCCCTACAATGAGCAGTTCTTC
>TRBJ2-1|NA|TRBV6-2/TRBV6-3|TRBD2
CASSSGRGGYNEQFF
TGTGCCAGCAGTTCCGGGCGGGGGGGATACAATGAGCAGTTCTTC
>TRBJ1-2|NA|TRBV12-5|NA
CASGPGLGSQQF
TGTGCTAGTGGTCCCGGTTTGGGGTCCCAGCAGTTC
>TRBJ2-5|NA|TRBV5-6|TRBD2
CASSLPGTSGGAWETQYF
TGTGCCAGCAGCTTGCCGGGGACTAGCGGGGGGGCATGGGAGACCCAGTACTTC
>TRBJ1-4|NA|TRBV19|NA
CASSMRGHDNEKLFF
TGTGCCAGTAGTATGCGGGGACATGATAATGAAAAACTGTTTTTT
>TRBJ1-2|NA|TRBV28|NA
CASSRRTVNYGYTF
TGTGCCAGCAGTAGACGGACGGTTAACTATGGCTACACCTTC
>TRBJ2-1|NA|TRBV28|TRBD1
CASSIDRGQFF
TGTGCCAGCAGTATTGACAGGGGGCAGTTCTTC
>TRBJ1-1|NA|TRBV5-1|TRBD1
CASSPLIGQANTEAFF
TGCGCCAGCAGCCCTCTTATAGGACAGGCCAACACTGAAGCTTTCTTT
>TRBJ1-1|NA|TRBV11-3|NA
CASSLDGVNTEAFF
TGTGCCAGCAGCTTAGATGGTGTGAACACTGAAGCTTTCTTT
>TRBJ2-1|NA|TRBV3-1/TRBV3-2|NA
CASSDFYNEQFF
TGTGCCAGCAGCGACTTCTACAATGAGCAGTTCTTC
>TRBJ1-1|NA|TRBV7-2|NA
CASSREVNTEAFF
TGTGCCAGCAGCCGGGAGGTGAACACTGAAGCTTTCTTT
>TRBJ2-1|NA|TRBV2|NA
CASTVVNEQFF
TGTGCCAGCACTGTAGTCAATGAGCAGTTCTTC
>TRBJ1-1|NA|TRBV7-6|NA
CASSLLENSRAFF
TGTGCCAGCAGCTTATTAGAGAACAGCCGCGCTTTCTTT
>TRBJ2-5|NA|TRBV19|TRBD2
CARPFRGGMEETQYF
TGTGCCAGACCTTTCCGGGGAGGGATGGAAGAGACCCAGTACTTC
>TRBJ1-2|NA|TRBV19|NA
CASSPRSRANGYTF
TGTGCCAGTAGTCCACGATCCAGGGCAAATGGCTACACCTTC
>TRBJ1-3|NA|TRBV30|NA
CAWGRAGGNTIYF
TGTGCCTGGGGTAGGGCAGGCGGAAACACCATATATTTT
>TRBJ2-2|NA|TRBV21-1|NA
CASSNWWTGKIGELFF
TGTGCCAGCAGCAACTGGTGGACAGGTAAGATCGGGGAGCTGTTTTTT
>TRBJ1-1|once|TRBV5-4|NA
CASSLIGTKANTEAFF
TGTGCCAGCAGCTTGATAGGGACAAAGGCGAACACTGAAGCTTTCTTT
>TRBJ1-2|once|TRBV30|TRBD1
CAWSVFGTAVYGYTF
TGTGCCTGGAGTGTATTCGGGACAGCGGTCTATGGCTACACCTTC
>TRBJ2-7|NA|TRBV6-6|NA
CASSYPPGTTYEQYF
TGTGCCAGCAGTTACCCGCCCGGGACAACCTACGAGCAGTACTTC
>TRBJ1-1|few|TRBV9|NA
CASSRGDGTEAFF
TGTGCCAGCAGCAGAGGGGATGGCACTGAAGCTTTCTTT
>TRBJ2-7|NA|TRBV9|TRBD1
CASSVRRDSSPYEQYF
TGTGCCAGCAGCGTCAGACGGGACAGTAGTCCCTACGAGCAGTACTTC
>TRBJ1-2|NA|TRBV5-1|TRBD1
CASRQGQTKNYGYTF
TGCGCCAGCAGACAGGGACAGACCAAGAACTATGGCTACACCTTC
>TRBJ2-2|NA|TRBV9|NA
CASSAQLTGELFF
TGTGCCAGCAGCGCTCAATTAACCGGGGAGCTGTTTTTT
>TRBJ2-7|NA|TRBV30|NA
CAWSPQGYEQYF
TGTGCCTGGAGTCCACAGGGCTACGAGCAGTACTTC
>TRBJ1-6|NA|TRBV19|NA
CASTTGAYNSPLHF
TGTGCCAGTACCACCGGGGCCTATAATTCACCCCTCCACTTT
>TRBJ1-6|NA|TRBV19|NA
CASRGGSGEWVSPLHF
TGTGCCAGTAGGGGTGGATCGGGGGAGTGGGTTTCACCCCTCCACTTT
>TRBJ2-2|NA|TRBV3-1/TRBV3-2|NA
CASSRPSGAAGELFF
TGTGCCAGCAGCCGCCCCTCGGGGGCGGCCGGGGAGCTGTTTTTT
>TRBJ1-1|NA|TRBV7-2|NA
CASSLYPGSTEAFF
TGTGCCAGCAGCTTATACCCGGGCAGCACTGAAGCTTTCTTT
>TRBJ1-5|NA|TRBV20-1|NA
CSASGGLRGNQPQHF
TGCAGTGCTAGTGGGGGCCTCAGGGGCAATCAGCCCCAGCATTTT
>TRBJ2-7|NA|TRBV2|NA
CASSSPYEQYF
TGTGCCAGCAGTAGTCCCTACGAGCAGTACTTC
>TRBJ2-7|NA|TRBV4-2|NA
CASSQDPSSSYEQYF
TGTGCCAGCAGCCAAGACCCTTCGAGCTCCTACGAGCAGTACTTC
>TRBJ1-6|few|TRBV14|NA
CASSQETGNSPLHF
TGTGCCAGCAGCCAAGAGACGGGTAATTCACCCCTCCACTTT
>TRBJ2-3|NA|TRBV29-1|NA
CSVDRVTDTQYF
TGCAGCGTTGACAGGGTAACAGATACGCAGTATTTT
>TRBJ2-1|NA|TRBV14|NA
CASSHRQSYNEQFF
TGTGCCAGCAGCCATCGACAGTCCTACAATGAGCAGTTCTTC
>TRBJ2-1|NA|TRBV28|TRBD2
CASSSFGTSGRSYNEQFF
TGTGCCAGCAGCTCCTTTGGGACTAGCGGGAGATCCTACAATGAGCAGTTCTTC
>TRBJ1-1|NA|TRBV5-1|TRBD1
CASSRQGGNTEAFF
TGCGCCAGCAGCCGTCAGGGGGGGAACACTGAAGCTTTCTTT
>TRBJ2-5|NA|TRBV18|NA
CASSPEETQYF
TGTGCCAGCTCACCCGAAGAGACCCAGTACTTC
>TRBJ1-5|NA|TRBV7-2|NA
CASSLGGVSNQPQHF
TGTGCCAGCAGCTTAGGAGGGGTTAGCAATCAGCCCCAGCATTTT
>TRBJ2-7|few|TRBV28|NA
CASSPRWRQYF
TGTGCCAGCAGTCCCCGATGGAGGCAGTACTTC
>TRBJ2-5|NA|TRBV30|TRBD2
CAWRFGGRETQYF
TGTGCCTGGAGGTTCGGGGGGAGGGAGACCCAGTACTTC
>TRBJ2-7|NA|TRBV12-5|NA
CASGLVSWWITYYEQYF
TGTGCTAGTGGTTTGGTAAGTTGGTGGATTACTTATTACGAGCAGTACTTC
>TRBJ2-1|once|TRBV30|TRBD1
CAWSRDRGNEQFF
TGTGCCTGGAGTCGGGACAGGGGGAATGAGCAGTTCTTC
>TRBJ1-6|NA|TRBV28|NA
CASSLLRSSYNSPLHF
TGTGCCAGCAGTTTATTGAGGAGCTCCTATAATTCACCCCTCCACTTT
>TRBJ2-3|NA|TRBV7-2|TRBD2
CASSLVGTSGGVPDTQYF
TGTGCCAGCAGCTTAGTTGGGACTAGCGGGGGGGTGCCCGATACGCAGTATTTT
>TRBJ1-2|NA|TRBV7-8|TRBD1
CASSLRRGRRDDGYTF
TGTGCCAGCAGCTTGAGGAGGGGGCGAAGGGACGATGGCTACACCTTC
>TRBJ2-1|once|TRBV5-4|NA
CASSLGRELANEQFF
TGTGCCAGCAGCTTGGGGAGGGAGCTGGCAAATGAGCAGTTCTTC
>TRBJ1-1|NA|TRBV7-9|NA
CASTPPGVGNTEAFF
TGTGCCAGCACCCCTCCAGGGGTTGGCAACACTGAAGCTTTCTTT
>TRBJ2-1|NA|TRBV6-2/TRBV6-3|NA
CASSYSPGRLPYNEQFF
TGTGCCAGCAGTTACTCACCGGGGAGACTACCCTACAATGAGCAGTTCTTC
>TRBJ2-7|NA|TRBV30|TRBD1
CAWGTGLTYEQYF
TGTGCCTGGGGGACAGGCCTAACTTACGAGCAGTACTTC
>TRBJ1-2|NA|TRBV27|NA
CASSGAGTLYGYTF
TGTGCCAGCAGTGGGGCAGGAACCCTCTATGGCTACACCTTC